The rows below give T cell receptor beta chains drawn from one sample of a study of CD8 T cells in seronegative destructive rheumatoid arthritis. TCRdb's copy holds only in-frame clones and misses some; the assay was immunoSEQ multiplex PCR. Altogether 10,000 to 15,000 clones are present, around 83% being singletons, with the ten largest covering over 25%. Sequenced input: CD8+ T cells from blood. These receptors came from a woman between 30 and 55 years old with seronegative destructive rheumatoid arthritis. The CDR3 runs from the conserved cysteine through the conserved F or W. The order of the fields is J gene, D gene, clone size, V gene, CDR3 DNA, CDR3 protein. A D gene is named only where the DNA matches it firmly. Only some rows state a clone size, as once, few, many or a class for expanded clones.

TRBJ2-2	TRBD2	NA	TRBV7-9	TGTGCCAGCAGCTTAGAGCTAGCGGGGGGCACCGGGGAGCTGTTTTTT	CASSLELAGGTGELFF
TRBJ2-1	NA	once	TRBV4-1	TGCGCCAGCAGCCAAGTCGACGGAGACAATGAGCAGTTCTTC	CASSQVDGDNEQFF
TRBJ2-1	TRBD2	NA	TRBV11-2	TGTGCCAGCAGCTTAACACTAGCGGGGTCCTACAATGAGCAGTTCTTC	CASSLTLAGSYNEQFF
TRBJ2-5	NA	NA	TRBV28	TGTGCCAGCAGTTCCCTTAGTTGGGAGACCCAGTACTTC	CASSSLSWETQYF
TRBJ2-3	NA	NA	TRBV5-1	TGCGCCAGCAGCTCCTCCGGCAGGGCCCTCACAGATACGCAGTATTTT	CASSSSGRALTDTQYF
TRBJ2-7	TRBD1	NA	TRBV7-8	TGTGCCAGCAGGGACAGGGGGCTCTACGAGCAGTACTTC	CASRDRGLYEQYF
TRBJ2-2	NA	NA	TRBV25-1	TGTGCCAGCAGTGATCCATACACCGGGGAGCTGTTTTTT	CASSDPYTGELFF
TRBJ1-5	NA	NA	TRBV28	TGTGCCAGCAGTTTTGGGGCCGCTAGCAATCAGCCCCAGCATTTT	CASSFGAASNQPQHF
TRBJ2-6	NA	NA	TRBV27	TGTGCCAGCGGGGAGCTCGGTTCCTCTGGGGCCAACGTCCTGACTTTC	CASGELGSSGANVLTF
TRBJ2-7	TRBD2	few	TRBV4-1	TGCGCCAGCAGCAGGTCTACGGGGGGGCGATCCTACGAGCAGTACTTC	CASSRSTGGRSYEQYF
TRBJ2-1	TRBD2	NA	TRBV4-1	TGCGCCAGCAGCCAAGAGCGGCTAGCGGGGGGTATGGAGCAGTTCTTC	CASSQERLAGGMEQFF
TRBJ2-5	TRBD2	once	TRBV30	TGTGCCTGGAGTGAGGGACTAGCGGGGTTTCAAGAGACCCAGTACTTC	CAWSEGLAGFQETQYF
TRBJ1-4	NA	NA	TRBV2	TGTGCCAGCAGTCCCTGGACAGCAACTAATGAAAAACTGTTTTTT	CASSPWTATNEKLFF
TRBJ2-1	NA	few	TRBV7-3	TGTGCCAGCGCCCCGTGGGCATCTTCGAGCCCTGTGGATGAGCAGTTCTTC	CASAPWASSSPVDEQFF
TRBJ1-2	NA	few	TRBV29-1	TGCAGCGTTCTTGACAGAGGCGACTATGGCTACACCTTC	CSVLDRGDYGYTF
TRBJ2-1	TRBD2	few	TRBV7-3	TGTGCCAGCAGCTCGGGGGGGACTAGCGGAAATGAGCAGTTCTTC	CASSSGGTSGNEQFF
TRBJ1-1	NA	NA	TRBV7-2	TGTGCCAGCAGCTTTCAATTGAACACTGAAGCTTTCTTT	CASSFQLNTEAFF
TRBJ2-1	TRBD2	NA	TRBV6-6	TGTGCCAGCAGTCCTACTCGGGAGGGTCCCTACAATGAGCAGTTCTTC	CASSPTREGPYNEQFF
TRBJ2-3	NA	NA	TRBV25-1	TGTGCCAGCAGTGAATTTAACACAGCTAGCACAGATACGCAGTATTTT	CASSEFNTASTDTQYF
TRBJ1-6	NA	NA	TRBV25-1	TGTGCCAGCAGAGAGACGGCTGGAGAAGTTTCACCCCTCCACTTT	CASRETAGEVSPLHF
TRBJ2-1	TRBD1	once	TRBV18	TGTGCCAGCTCACCCTCCGGGACAGGTGGTAATGAGCAGTTCTTC	CASSPSGTGGNEQFF
TRBJ2-6	NA	NA	TRBV7-9	TGTGCCAGCAGCCTTAGCTGGGCCAACGTCCTGACTTTC	CASSLSWANVLTF
TRBJ2-5	NA	NA	TRBV6-1	TGTGCCAGCAGTGGTCCGGGACAAGAGACCCAGTACTTC	CASSGPGQETQYF
TRBJ2-1	TRBD2	NA	TRBV7-9	TGTGCCAGCAGTTCCGTAGGACTAGCGGGGGGGCCTGATGAGCAGTTCTTC	CASSSVGLAGGPDEQFF
TRBJ2-7	NA	few	TRBV6-1	TGTGCCAGCAGTAGCCGTCAGCAGTACTTC	CASSSRQQYF
TRBJ2-2	TRBD1	NA	TRBV25-1	TGTGCCAGCAGCCCAGGGGGTACCGGGGAGCTGTTTTTT	CASSPGGTGELFF
TRBJ2-5	NA	NA	TRBV7-9	TGTGCCAGCAGCTTAGTTCCGGACAGAGAGACCCAGTACTTC	CASSLVPDRETQYF
TRBJ1-1	NA	NA	TRBV7-9	TGTGCCAGCAGCATCTTGAACACTGAAGCTTTCTTT	CASSILNTEAFF
TRBJ1-2	NA	NA	TRBV29-1	TGCAGCGTTGAACTAGCGGATGGCTACACCTTC	CSVELADGYTF
TRBJ2-2	TRBD1	few	TRBV7-9	TGTGCTATACCCCCTAGGACAGGGCCCACCGGGGAGCTGTTTTTT	CAIPPRTGPTGELFF
TRBJ2-1	NA	once	TRBV7-9	TGTGCCAGCAGCTCCTCTGGGGGCACAAATGAGCAGTTCTTC	CASSSSGGTNEQFF
TRBJ2-2	NA	NA	TRBV9	TGTGCCAGCAGCCCTCAACTTACGACCGGGGAGCTGTTTTTT	CASSPQLTTGELFF
TRBJ1-1	NA	NA	TRBV5-1	TGCGCCAGCAGCTTGTTTGGGGGCGAGGGCACTGAAGCTTTCTTT	CASSLFGGEGTEAFF
TRBJ2-2	TRBD1	NA	TRBV27	TGTGCCAGCAGTACGGACAGGGTGAACACCGGGGAGCTGTTTTTT	CASSTDRVNTGELFF
TRBJ1-1	NA	NA	TRBV7-9	TGTGCCAGCGGAGAGGGGGTGGGGAACACTGAAGCTTTCTTT	CASGEGVGNTEAFF
TRBJ2-2	TRBD1	NA	TRBV19	TGTGCCAGTAGTATTCGTGTTCTGGGGGGACAGGGGAACACCGGGGAGCTGTTTTTT	CASSIRVLGGQGNTGELFF
TRBJ2-1	TRBD1	NA	TRBV6-4	TGTGCCAGCAGTGACTCACCAGGGGGTAATGAGCAGTTCTTC	CASSDSPGGNEQFF
TRBJ1-3	TRBD1	once	TRBV6-1	TGTGCCAGCAGTGACCCAGGGGGACCCGGAAACACCATATATTTT	CASSDPGGPGNTIYF
TRBJ1-1	NA	NA	TRBV27	TGTGCCAGCAGTCCCTTCGACAGGAACACTGAAGCTTTCTTT	CASSPFDRNTEAFF
TRBJ2-2	TRBD2	NA	TRBV7-6	TGTGCCAGCAGCTATACCGTAGCGGGGGGCACCACCGGGGAGCTGTTTTTT	CASSYTVAGGTTGELFF
TRBJ2-4	NA	NA	TRBV21-1	TGTGCCAGCAGCACCCGACAGGGGCTAGCCAAAAACATTCAGTACTTC	CASSTRQGLAKNIQYF
TRBJ2-3	NA	medium-sized	TRBV4-2	TGTGCCAGCAGCCAAGATCCCGGGGGCACAGATACGCAGTATTTT	CASSQDPGGTDTQYF
TRBJ2-1	NA	NA	TRBV9	TGTGCCAGCAGCGGCGGCCCGCAGGGGGAGCAGTTCTTC	CASSGGPQGEQFF
TRBJ1-4	TRBD1	few	TRBV30	TGTGCCTGGAGGGTTCAGCGGGGGTGGTTACAGGGGCATGAAAAACTGTTTTTT	CAWRVQRGWLQGHEKLFF
TRBJ2-2	NA	NA	TRBV2	TGTGCCAGCATCAGGTTACCTAACACCGGGGAGCTGTTTTTT	CASIRLPNTGELFF
TRBJ1-2	TRBD1	NA	TRBV14	TGTGCCAGCAGCCCGACAGGGGGGTGGTATGGCTACACCTTC	CASSPTGGWYGYTF
TRBJ2-3	NA	NA	TRBV4-1	TGCGCCAGCAGCCAAGAATTAATGGGGAGGACAGATACGCAGTATTTT	CASSQELMGRTDTQYF
TRBJ2-7	NA	NA	TRBV2	TGTGCCAGCAGTCATACCCCGCGCCAGGGGATCTACGAGCAGTACTTC	CASSHTPRQGIYEQYF
TRBJ2-2	TRBD1	NA	TRBV2	TGTGCCAGCAGTGGTGAACCGGGACAGGGGTCCACCGGGGAGCTGTTTTTT	CASSGEPGQGSTGELFF
TRBJ2-7	NA	NA	TRBV7-9	TGTGCCAGCACCCCGGGGGGACAGGCCGTCTACGAGCAGTACTTC	CASTPGGQAVYEQYF
TRBJ2-1	TRBD1	NA	TRBV5-1	TGCGCCAGCAGCGTGGGACAGGGGAGCCCTGAGCAGTTCTTC	CASSVGQGSPEQFF
TRBJ2-1	TRBD1	NA	TRBV27	TGTGCCAGCAGTCCTTCGCCGACAGGGGTTTACAATGAGCAGTTCTTC	CASSPSPTGVYNEQFF
TRBJ2-6	TRBD2	few	TRBV6-4	TGTGCCAGCAGCCCTAGCGGGGGCCACTCTGGGGCCAACGTCCTGACTTTC	CASSPSGGHSGANVLTF
TRBJ2-2	TRBD1	NA	TRBV28	TGTGCCAGCAGTATTCCGGGACAGGGCTTACTTACGAACACCGGGGAGCTGTTTTTT	CASSIPGQGLLTNTGELFF
TRBJ1-4	NA	few	TRBV6-5	TGTGCCAGCAGTTACTCGAGCGCAACTAATGAAAAACTGTTTTTT	CASSYSSATNEKLFF